The 27 T cell receptor beta chains listed next were all sequenced from one sample in a study of T cells in localized non-small cell lung cancer. The table came from immunoSEQ multiplex PCR; TCRdb's copy has only in-frame clones and leaves some out. The sample includes 20,000 to 25,000 clones, 85% to 90% of them seen just once. The starting material was PBMCs, obtained before any cancer treatment. These TCRs come from a man aged 35 to 69 with stage II squamous cell lung carcinoma.

To note about this clone: The junction does not match germline at one end; this may be a read error. The chain links TRBV2 to TRBJ2-6; the match to TRBD1 covers 7 bases. Germline-derived CDR1 and CDR2 are SNHLY and FYNNEI. The CDR3 covers 16 residues. For the CDR3, the DNA is TGTGCCGGCAGGGACGGACAGGTTTCTGGGGCCAACGTCCTGACTTTC. This sequence encodes CAGRDGQVSGANVLTF.

In its sample, this clone ranks as medium-sized. V and J are TRBV5-6 and TRBJ1-5; D is possibly TRBD1 (5 bases). V lost 3 bases and J 1 base, leaving 11 bases between the germline ends. Germline lookup yields CDR1 SGHDT and CDR2 YYEEEE. The CDR3 is 15 amino acids. CDR3 nucleotide sequence: TGTGCCAGCAGCTGGCGGGGCGAGAGCAATCAGCCCCAGCATTTT. Protein sequence: CASSWRGESNQPQHF. The full variable domain, completed using reference TRBV5-6 and TRBJ1-5, is DAGVTQSPTHLIKTRGQQVTLRCSPKSGHDTVSWYQQALGQGPQFIFQYYEEEERQRGNFPDRFSGHQFPNYSSELNVNALLLGDSALYLCASSWRGESNQPQHFGDGTRLSIL.

The chain is built from TRBV19 and TRBJ2-1, with D possibly matching TRBD1 (6 bases). Germline CDR1 LNHDA, CDR2 SQIVND (reference sequence). The CDR3 is 12 amino acids. With 4 bases removed from V and 7 bases from J, the gap between germline ends came to 8 bases. The CDR3 nucleotides read TGTGCCAGTAGTACTAGGGGGAATGAGCAGTTCTTC. This codes for CASSTRGNEQFF.

The genes are TRBV7-3 and TRBJ2-5; 9 bases match TRBD2. The CDR3 is made up of 14 amino acids. The V gene end was trimmed by 5 bases and the J gene end by 4 bases; junction bases not matched to a gene: 5. The germline CDR1 and CDR2 sequences are SGHTA and FQGTGA. The CDR3: CASSLSGRLETQYF. The CDR3 nucleotides read TGTGCCAGCAGCCTAAGCGGGAGGTTAGAGACCCAGTACTTC.

The chain couples TRBV7-9 to TRBJ1-2; 7 nucleotides align to TRBD1. The ends lost 5 bases at V and 6 bases at J; junction bases unmatched: 6. This CDR3 is built from 13 residues. Germline CDR1 and CDR2: SEHNR and FQNEAQ (reference sequence). The CDR3, as DNA: TGTGCCAGCAGCCCGACAGGGACTCATGGCTACACCTTC. Translation gives CASSPTGTHGYTF. The full variable domain, its missing parts supplied by reference TRBV7-9 and TRBJ1-2, is DTGVSQNPRHKITKRGQNVTFRCDPISEHNRLYWYRQTLGQGPEFLTYFQNEAQLEKSRLLSDRFSAERPKGSFSTLEIQRTEQGDSAMYLCASSPTGTHGYTFGSGTRLTVV.

The gene calls are TRBV10-3 and TRBJ1-1; D possibly corresponds to TRBD1 (6 bases). In germline, CDR1 is ENHRY, CDR2 SYGVKD. The CDR3 runs to 14 residues. V was pared by 6 bases and J by 1 base, with 12 bases between. The CDR3 DNA reads as TGTGCCATCAGGCCGACGGGGGCGAACACTGAAGCTTTCTTT. It is translated as CAIRPTGANTEAFF.

This clone was counted a single time. The V gene is TRBV30, the J gene TRBJ2-1; D is undetermined. The CDR3 consists of 12 residues. Trimming cost V 2 bases and J 4 bases, with 6 bases left between them. From germline, CDR1 is GTSNPN and CDR2 SVGIG (reference sequence). CDR3 residues: CAWSYGYNEQFF. Here the CDR3 DNA reads TGTGCCTGGAGTTACGGGTACAATGAGCAGTTCTTC.

The rearrangement uses TRBV4-1 and TRBJ2-6, with TRBD1 as a possible D gene (5 bases). The CDR3 is 15 amino acids. Germline V gene lookup returns CDR1 MGHRA and CDR2 YSYEKL. Trimming left V 6 bases short and J 2 bases short, with 11 bases between. The CDR3 coding sequence is TGCGCCAGCAGGCCCAGGGAAGCTGGGGCCAACGTCCTGACTTTC. It is translated as CASRPREAGANVLTF.

The chain uses TRBV6-5 and TRBJ2-7; TRBD1 matches at 10 bases. Germline values: CDR1 MNHEY, CDR2 SVGAGI. The V gene end was trimmed by 6 bases and the J gene end by 5 bases; junction bases not matched to a gene: 4. This CDR3 is 13 amino acids long. The CDR3 DNA follows: TGTGCCAGCAGGCCGGACAGGGGGGACGAGCAGTACTTC. Translated: CASRPDRGDEQYF.

The rearrangement links TRBV5-1 to TRBJ2-1, with D unclear. This CDR3 is built from 15 residues. V shed 2 bases and J shed 6 bases, with 15 bases lying between them. The germline V gene has CDR1 SGHRS and CDR2 YFSETQ. The CDR3 reads CASSLDGSGGNEQFF. For the CDR3, the DNA is TGCGCCAGCAGCTTAGATGGATCCGGCGGCAATGAGCAGTTCTTC.

V usage is TRBV2 and J usage is TRBJ1-1; possible D gene TRBD1, 5 bases. V shed 8 bases and J shed 0 bases, with 13 bases lying between them. The CDR3 runs to 14 residues. Per germline, CDR1 SNHLY and CDR2 FYNNEI. Written as DNA, the CDR3 is TGTGCCAGCGAAGGGGTGGGGGTGAACACTGAAGCTTTCTTT. Translation: CASEGVGVNTEAFF.

The V and J genes are TRBV30 and TRBJ1-1; D perhaps matches TRBD1 (5 bases). The CDR3 extends over 13 amino acids. V lost 2 bases and J 0 bases, leaving 7 bases between the germline ends. The germline gives CDR1 GTSNPN, CDR2 SVGIG (reference sequence). As DNA, the CDR3 is TGTGCCTGGAGTCTGACAGTGAACACTGAAGCTTTCTTT. Translation gives CAWSLTVNTEAFF.

This clone was recorded once. The chain employs TRBV4-2 and TRBJ2-2; the D gene is possibly TRBD2 (5 bases). Germline V gene sequence: CDR1 LGHNA, CDR2 YNFKEQ. The CDR3 is 15 amino acids. Trimming stripped 2 bases from V and 4 bases from J, with 11 bases between. The CDR3 nucleotides are TGTGCCAGCAGCCAAAAAACTAGAGTCACCGGGGAGCTGTTTTTT. It encodes CASSQKTRVTGELFF.

The chain recombines TRBV25-1 with TRBJ1-4; D ambiguous. The CDR3 is 15 residues long. Germline CDR1 and CDR2: MGHDK and SYGVNS. V was pared by 2 bases and J by 7 bases, with 14 bases between. Here the CDR3 reads CASSEGPQVREKLFF. CDR3 bases: TGTGCCAGCAGTGAAGGCCCCCAAGTTCGTGAAAAACTGTTTTTT.

This sequence joins TRBV5-1 and TRBJ1-1, with no clear D. There are 15 residues in the CDR3. Per germline, CDR1 SGHRS and CDR2 YFSETQ. V shed 0 bases and J shed 6 bases, with 15 bases lying between them. Here the CDR3 reads CASSLDGYKVSEAFF. CDR3 sequence (DNA): TGCGCCAGCAGCTTGGATGGGTATAAGGTATCTGAAGCTTTCTTT.

The chain carries TRBV29-1 and TRBJ2-7; tentative D call: TRBD1 (6 bases). Germline lookup yields CDR1 SQVTM and CDR2 ANQGSEA. The CDR3 has 15 amino acids. Deletions cut 3 bases from V and 4 bases from J, with 19 bases between. The CDR3 DNA follows: TGCAGCGTTGAGGACCCCAGGGGAAGGTCGTACGAGCAGTACTTC. Encoded protein: CSVEDPRGRSYEQYF.

CDR3 sequence reads: CASSTGNQPQHF. The CDR3 DNA follows: TGTGCCAGCAGCACAGGGAATCAGCCCCAGCATTTT. The chain is built from TRBV5-6 and TRBJ1-5; D possibly corresponds to TRBD1 (6 bases). The CDR3 consists of 12 residues. V lost 4 bases and J lost 4, with 6 bases in between. In germline, CDR1 is SGHDT, CDR2 YYEEEE.

The rearrangement joins TRBV19 to TRBJ1-5; D is unclear. Germline assignment: CDR1 LNHDA and CDR2 SQIVND (reference sequence). This CDR3 contains 14 residues. V was pared by 5 bases and J by 5 bases, with 13 bases between. Written as DNA, the CDR3 is TGTGCCAGTAGTTACACAGTGAGCGATCAGCCCCAGCATTTT. The encoded protein is CASSYTVSDQPQHF.

This clone has a single count. The chain has TRBV19 and TRBJ1-6; D not certain. Trimming shortened V by 7 bases and J by 2 bases, and 9 bases separated the two germline ends. CDR3 length equals 14 residues. Germline CDR1 LNHDA, CDR2 SQIVND (reference sequence). Written as DNA, the CDR3 is TGTGCCAGTAAAACAGACGCCTATAATTCACCCCTCCACTTT. This gives the protein CASKTDAYNSPLHF.

V and J are TRBV4-2 and TRBJ2-7; D is perhaps TRBD1 (5 bases). With 1 base removed from V and 0 bases from J, the gap between germline ends came to 19 bases. Germline V gene data show CDR1 as LGHNA and CDR2 as YNFKEQ. CDR3 length: 18 residues. The CDR3 nucleotides read TGTGCCAGCAGCCAAGGACTCCGGAGACAGATTGACTCCTACGAGCAGTACTTC. Protein product: CASSQGLRRQIDSYEQYF.

CDR3 residues: CASILNGNYGYTF. The DNA of the CDR3 is TGTGCCAGCATCCTGAACGGAAACTATGGCTACACCTTC. J is TRBJ1-2 and V is TRBV6-6; D gene unclear. There are 13 residues in the CDR3. Trimming shortened V by 7 bases and J by 2 bases, and 11 bases separated the two germline ends. Germline V CDR1 and CDR2: MNHNY, SVGAGI (reference sequence).

The genes are TRBV30 and TRBJ2-1; TRBD2 might be the D (5 bases). The germline V and J ends were trimmed by 2 bases and 6 bases, with 11 bases remaining between them. Germline lookup yields CDR1 GTSNPN and CDR2 SVGIG (reference sequence). CDR3 size: 13 residues. The CDR3 here is CAWSYASPNEQFF. The CDR3 DNA sequence: TGTGCCTGGAGTTATGCTAGCCCCAATGAGCAGTTCTTC.

The chain is built from TRBV7-8 and TRBJ2-1; D not certain. From germline, CDR1 is SGHVS and CDR2 FQNEAQ. V lost 5 bases, J lost 0 bases, and 14 bases lay in between. The CDR3 length is 16 residues. CDR3: CASSPWTQSSYNEQFF. CDR3 DNA: TGTGCCAGCAGCCCCTGGACCCAAAGCTCCTACAATGAGCAGTTCTTC. The variable domain in full, with the rest retrieved from reference TRBV7-8 and TRBJ2-1, is GAGVSQSPRYKVAKRGQDVALRCDPISGHVSLFWYQQALGQGPEFLTYFQNEAQLDKSGLPSDRFFAERPEGSVSTLKIQRTQQEDSAVYLCASSPWTQSSYNEQFFGPGTRLTVL.

The chain carries TRBV6-4 and TRBJ1-2, with 7 bases that match TRBD1. Germline CDR1 is MRHNA and CDR2 is SNTAGT. The CDR3 extends over 16 amino acids. V was clipped by 5 bases and J by 5 bases; unmatched bases: 14. CDR3 region: CASSLEGQPKLYGYTF. As DNA, the CDR3 is TGTGCCAGCAGTTTAGAGGGACAGCCAAAATTGTATGGCTACACCTTC.

The rearrangement links TRBV13 to TRBJ1-1; possibly TRBD1 for D (5 bases). The CDR3 length is 15 residues. V lost 7 bases, J lost 3 bases, and 18 bases lay in between. The germline CDR1 and CDR2 sequences are PRHDT and FYEKMQ (reference sequence). The CDR3, as DNA: TGTGCCAGCACTCCTACGGGGGGGTTTGACACTGAAGCTTTCTTT. Amino acid sequence: CASTPTGGFDTEAFF.

This chain joins TRBV9 and TRBJ2-1, with TRBD2 matching 12 bases. Trimming removed 3 bases from V and 4 bases from J; junction bases left unmatched: 5. The CDR3 is 16 residues long. Germline V gene data show CDR1 as SGDLS and CDR2 as YYNGEE. CDR3 DNA: TGTGCCAGCAGCGGAACTAGCGGGGGGAATTACAATGAGCAGTTCTTC. This sequence encodes CASSGTSGGNYNEQFF. The entire variable domain, with the rest obtained from reference TRBV9 and TRBJ2-1, is as follows: DSGVTQTPKHLITATGQRVTLRCSPRSGDLSVYWYQQSLDQGLQFLIQYYNGEERAKGNILERFSAQQFPDLHSELNLSSLELGDSALYFCASSGTSGGNYNEQFFGPGTRLTVL.

This chain links TRBV11-3 with TRBJ2-1; D is possibly TRBD2 (5 bases). Trimming took 2 bases from V and 6 from J, leaving 5 bases between them. The CDR3 runs to 12 residues. Germline CDR1 SGHNT, CDR2 YENEEA. In DNA form, the CDR3 reads TGTGCCAGCAGCTTAAGCGGCAATGAGCAGTTCTTC. Residues: CASSLSGNEQFF. Looking up the rest from reference TRBV11-3 and TRBJ2-1 gives the full variable domain: EAGVVQSPRYKIIEKKQPVAFWCNPISGHNTLYWYLQNLGQGPELLIRYENEEAVDDSQLPKDRFSAERLKGVDSTLKIQPAELGDSAVYLCASSLSGNEQFFGPGTRLTVL.